One and the same sample provided the 3 T cell receptor beta chains below, sequenced in a study of CD8 T cells in Susac syndrome. With random hexamers, 0.5 to 1 ug RNA was reverse transcribed. TCRdb processed the immunoSEQ multiplex PCR reads anew with MiXCR; each CDR3 protein has one entry. The table has 230,000 or so distinct CDR3 sequences, nearly 97% seen once. Sequencing input: CD4+ T cells from PBMCs. Receptor source: a human donor with multiple sclerosis.

This clonotype was seen just once. The gene calls are TRBV7-9 and TRBJ2-7, with TRBD2 identical over 10 bases. The CDR3 has 16 residues. V dropped 4 bases and J dropped 2; count of bases not matched to a gene: 8. Per germline, CDR1 SEHNR and CDR2 FQNEAQ (reference sequence). The CDR3 loop is CASSSTSGRAPYEQYF. CDR3 DNA: TGTGCCAGCAGCTCGACCAGCGGGAGGGCCCCCTACGAGCAGTACTTC.

J is TRBJ1-5 and V is TRBV23-1, with 7 bases aligning to TRBD1. TRBV23-1 is marked as an open reading frame, function uncertain. CDR3 length: 11 amino acids. Trimming removed 4 bases from V and 11 bases from J; junction bases left unmatched: 2. The CDR3 spells CASSPQGTQHF. In DNA, the CDR3 is TGCGCCAGCAGTCCACAGGGGACCCAGCATTTT.

The V and J genes are TRBV5-6 and TRBJ1-1; a possible D gene is TRBD1 (5 bases). CDR1 SGHDT and CDR2 YYEEEE come from the germline V gene. This CDR3 is 15 amino acids long. V was pared by 0 bases and J by 1 base, with 10 bases between. CDR3 nucleotide sequence: TGTGCCAGCAGCTTGGCAGGGTGGGGGAACACTGAAGCTTTCTTT. It codes for CASSLAGWGNTEAFF.